Listed here are 15 T cell receptor beta chains from one sample, sequenced in a study of metastatic and nonmetastatic thyroid tumors. TCRdb re-analyzed the PCR reads using MiXCR. Found here are about 15,000 clones, around 23% of them singletons; the top ten hold less than 10%. No treatment had been given to any patient before thyroid surgery. The sequenced sample consisted of tumor tissue. All receptors come from a female donor with papillary thyroid cancer or a benign thyroid nodule (not recorded which). Some clones in this sample may be carry-over from other donors' samples.

This clone has a count of ten or more. This sequence joins TRBV11-2 and TRBJ2-4; D is ambiguous. CDR1 is SGHAT, CDR2 FQNNGV, per germline. This CDR3 region has 13 residues. V was pared by 4 bases and J by 6 bases, with 10 bases between. Here the CDR3 reads CASSSYSGNIQYF. The DNA of the CDR3 is TGTGCCAGCAGCTCCTATAGTGGAAACATTCAGTACTTC. The full variable domain, in which reference TRBV11-2 and TRBJ2-4 provide the parts outside the CDR3, is EAGVAQSPRYKIIEKRQSVAFWCNPISGHATLYWYQQILGQGPKLLIQFQNNGVVDDSQLPKDRFSAERLKGVDSTLKIQPAKLEDSAVYLCASSSYSGNIQYFGAGTRLSVL.

This clone turned up a few times. V is TRBV6-5 and J is TRBJ1-2; the D is unclear. Germline values: CDR1 MNHEY, CDR2 SVGAGI. The V end lost 6 bases, the J end lost 8 bases, and 13 bases lay between the germline ends. There are 12 residues in the CDR3. CDR3 protein: CASSLEGWGYTF. The CDR3 bases are TGTGCCAGCAGCTTAGAAGGATGGGGCTACACCTTC.

This clone was observed many times. The chain couples TRBV20-1 to TRBJ2-1, with 10 bases lining up with TRBD2. Losses at the gene ends were 5 bases for V and 2 bases for J; bases not matched to a gene: 12. The CDR3 totals 17 residues. Germline CDR1 reads DFQATT; CDR2 reads SNEGSKA (reference sequence). The CDR3 sequence: CSAPWASGSVAYNEQFF. As DNA, the CDR3 is TGCAGTGCTCCGTGGGCTAGCGGGAGTGTAGCCTACAATGAGCAGTTCTTC.

This clone was detected only a few times. Given a much more abundant clone one base away, this may be a read error. The rearrangement joins TRBV28 to TRBJ1-1; a possible D gene is TRBD1 (5 bases). This CDR3 region has 14 residues. V lost 6 bases and J lost 4, with 15 bases in between. Germline V CDR1 and CDR2: MDHEN, SYDVKM. DNA for the CDR3: TGTGCCAGCAGGTACAGGTGCCCGAGCACTGAAGCTTTCTTT. Translating gives CASRYRCPSTEAFF.

With respect to this clone: Relative to the germline gene, one junction end is altered; a read error may explain this. V is TRBV18 and J is TRBJ1-1; perhaps TRBD1 as D (6 bases). The CDR3 runs to 16 residues. The germline gives CDR1 KGHSH, CDR2 LQKENI. The CDR3 loop reads CASSPPCTGPNTEAFF. In DNA, the CDR3 is TGTGCCAGCTCACCACCCTGTACAGGGCCGAACACTGAGGCTTTCTTT.

The V gene is TRBV4-1, the J gene TRBJ1-1; 8 nucleotides line up with TRBD1. V lost 0 bases to trimming and J lost 4 bases; unmatched junction nucleotides: 4. Germline-derived CDR1 and CDR2 are MGHRA and YSYEKL. The CDR3 loop spans 15 amino acids. The CDR3 region is CASSQELTGGTEAFF. CDR3 in DNA: TGCGCCAGCAGCCAAGAGCTAACAGGGGGCACTGAAGCTTTCTTT.

This clone was found many times. CDR3: CASSPGGGNYGYTF. In DNA, the CDR3 is TGTGCCAGCAGCCCAGGGGGCGGTAACTATGGCTACACCTTC. The chain recombines TRBV7-9 with TRBJ1-2; 8 bases align to TRBD1. The CDR3 is 14 residues long. Trimming at V came to 5 bases and at J to 1 base, leaving 3 bases not matched to a gene. The germline gives CDR1 SEHNR, CDR2 FQNEAQ (reference sequence).

This clone was seen a few times. Lacking the conserved final phenylalanine or tryptophan, this CDR3 likely reflects a read error. Because the CDR3's place on the DNA is in doubt, the DNA is left out and the CDR3 is given as listed by TCRdb. The chain joins TRBV15 to TRBJ2-1; TRBD2 is the table's D call, not checked against the DNA. The CDR3 adds up to 13 amino acids, both ends counted. Germline-derived CDR1 and CDR2 are LNHNV and YYDKDF (reference sequence). This CDR3 is CATSSGLHNEQSS.

The rearrangement joins TRBV20-1 to TRBJ2-3, with D uncertain. CDR3 size: 17 residues. Germline CDR1 is DFQATT and CDR2 is SNEGSKA (reference sequence). Trimming left V 6 bases short and J 1 base short, with 23 bases between. The CDR3 DNA is TGCAGTGCCCCCAGCGTGAGTGGCAATCAGGGCACAGATACGCAGTATTTT. It encodes CSAPSVSGNQGTDTQYF.

A single count supports this clone. At one end the junction does not follow the germline gene, possibly because of a read error. This sequence joins TRBV5-1 and TRBJ2-7, with D possibly TRBD1 on 6 matching bases. The CDR3 contains 16 residues. Germline assignment: CDR1 SGHRS and CDR2 YFSETQ. The CDR3: CASSVGHQDSYYEQHF. CDR3 in DNA: TGCGCCAGCAGCGTTGGCCACCAGGACAGTTACTACGAGCAGCACTTC.

The chain carries TRBV9 and TRBJ2-2; 9 nucleotides agree with TRBD1. Trimming took 4 bases from V and 0 from J; bases not matched to a gene: 4. From germline, CDR1 is SGDLS and CDR2 YYNGEE. The CDR3 covers 16 residues. The CDR3 loop is CASSTGTGTNTGELFF. The CDR3 DNA is TGTGCCAGCAGCACAGGGACAGGGACGAACACCGGGGAGCTGTTTTTT.

This clone has ten or more counts. The chain is built from TRBV7-9 and TRBJ2-7; the match to TRBD2 covers 10 bases. Trimming at V came to 5 bases and at J to 5 bases, leaving 6 bases not matched to a gene. Germline lookup yields CDR1 SEHNR and CDR2 FQNEAQ (reference sequence). This CDR3 is built from 14 residues. CDR3 protein: CASSPSSGRDEQYF. The CDR3, as DNA: TGTGCCAGCAGCCCTTCTAGCGGGAGAGACGAGCAGTACTTC. Full variable domain (missing parts from reference TRBV7-9 and TRBJ2-7): DTGVSQNPRHKITKRGQNVTFRCDPISEHNRLYWYRQTLGQGPEFLTYFQNEAQLEKSRLLSDRFSAERPKGSFSTLEIQRTEQGDSAMYLCASSPSSGRDEQYFGPGTRLTVT.

This clone is deemed medium-sized. As DNA, the CDR3 is TGTGCAACCACAGGCGGAAATTCACCCCTCCACTTT. Translated: CATTGGNSPLHF. This sequence joins TRBV28 and TRBJ1-6; the D gene is possibly TRBD1 (5 bases). CDR3 length equals 12 residues. Germline V gene lookup returns CDR1 MDHEN and CDR2 SYDVKM.

The V call is TRBV5-1, the J call TRBJ1-5; TRBD1 might be the D (5 bases). Germline values: CDR1 SGHRS, CDR2 YFSETQ. Trimming shortened V by 4 bases and J by 5 bases, and 13 bases separated the two germline ends. The CDR3 is made up of 14 amino acids. CDR3 nucleotides: TGCGCCAGCAGCCCGGGACTCCGGGATCAGCCCCAGCATTTT. Translating gives CASSPGLRDQPQHF.

To note about this clone: Since a much larger clone is just one base distant, this may be a read error. This chain uses TRBV4-3 with TRBJ2-3, with D possibly TRBD1 on 6 matching bases. This CDR3 is built from 16 residues. The V gene's germline CDR1 is LGHNA and CDR2 YSLEER. This CDR3 is CSSSQDHAGGTDTQYF. The CDR3 nucleotides are TGCTCCAGCAGCCAAGATCACGCAGGGGGCACAGATACGCAGTATTTT.